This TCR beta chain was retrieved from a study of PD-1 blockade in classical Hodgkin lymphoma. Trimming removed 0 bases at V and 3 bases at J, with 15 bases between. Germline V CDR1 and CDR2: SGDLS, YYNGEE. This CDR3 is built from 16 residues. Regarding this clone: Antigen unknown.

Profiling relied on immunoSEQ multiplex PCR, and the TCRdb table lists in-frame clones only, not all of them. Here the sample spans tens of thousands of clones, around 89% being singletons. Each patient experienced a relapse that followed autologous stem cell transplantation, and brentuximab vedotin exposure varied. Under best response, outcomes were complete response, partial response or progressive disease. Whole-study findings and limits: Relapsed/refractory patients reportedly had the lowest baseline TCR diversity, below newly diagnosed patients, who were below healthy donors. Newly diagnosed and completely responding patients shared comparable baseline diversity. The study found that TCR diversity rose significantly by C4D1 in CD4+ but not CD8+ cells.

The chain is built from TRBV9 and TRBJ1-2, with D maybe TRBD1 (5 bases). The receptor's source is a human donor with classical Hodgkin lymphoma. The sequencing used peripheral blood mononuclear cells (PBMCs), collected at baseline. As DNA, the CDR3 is TGTGCCAGCAGCGTAGCTAGCGGCAGGGAAGACTATGGCTACACCTTC. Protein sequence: CASSVASGREDYGYTF.